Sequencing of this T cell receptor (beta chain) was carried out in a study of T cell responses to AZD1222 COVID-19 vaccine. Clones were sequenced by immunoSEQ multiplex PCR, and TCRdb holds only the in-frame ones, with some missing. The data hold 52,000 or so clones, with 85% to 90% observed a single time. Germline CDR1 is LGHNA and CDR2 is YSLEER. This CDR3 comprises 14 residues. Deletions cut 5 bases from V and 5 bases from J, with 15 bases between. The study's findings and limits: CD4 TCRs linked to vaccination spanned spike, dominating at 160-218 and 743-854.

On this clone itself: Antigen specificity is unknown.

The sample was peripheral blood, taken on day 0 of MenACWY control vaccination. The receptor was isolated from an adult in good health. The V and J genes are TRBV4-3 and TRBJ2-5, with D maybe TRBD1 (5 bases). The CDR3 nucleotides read TGCGCCAGCAGCTACGACAGTACGGTCGAGACCCAGTACTTC. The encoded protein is CASSYDSTVETQYF.